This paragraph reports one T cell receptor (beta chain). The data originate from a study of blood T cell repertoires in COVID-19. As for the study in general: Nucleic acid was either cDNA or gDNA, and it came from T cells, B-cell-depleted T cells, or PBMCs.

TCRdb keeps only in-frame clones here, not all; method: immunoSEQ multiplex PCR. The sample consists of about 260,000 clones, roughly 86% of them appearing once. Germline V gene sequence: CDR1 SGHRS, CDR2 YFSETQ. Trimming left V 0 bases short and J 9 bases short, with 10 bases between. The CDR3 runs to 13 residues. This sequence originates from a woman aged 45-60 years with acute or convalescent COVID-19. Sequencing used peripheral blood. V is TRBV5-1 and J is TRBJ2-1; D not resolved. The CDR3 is CASSLVSSGEQFF. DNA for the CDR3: TGCGCCAGCAGCTTGGTTAGCTCGGGTGAGCAGTTCTTC. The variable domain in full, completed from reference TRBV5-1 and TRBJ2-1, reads KAGVTQTPRYLIKTRGQQVTLSCSPISGHRSVSWYQQTPGQGLQFLFEYFSETQRNKGNFPGRFSGRQFSNSRSEMNVSTLELGDSALYLCASSLVSSGEQFFGPGTRLTVL.